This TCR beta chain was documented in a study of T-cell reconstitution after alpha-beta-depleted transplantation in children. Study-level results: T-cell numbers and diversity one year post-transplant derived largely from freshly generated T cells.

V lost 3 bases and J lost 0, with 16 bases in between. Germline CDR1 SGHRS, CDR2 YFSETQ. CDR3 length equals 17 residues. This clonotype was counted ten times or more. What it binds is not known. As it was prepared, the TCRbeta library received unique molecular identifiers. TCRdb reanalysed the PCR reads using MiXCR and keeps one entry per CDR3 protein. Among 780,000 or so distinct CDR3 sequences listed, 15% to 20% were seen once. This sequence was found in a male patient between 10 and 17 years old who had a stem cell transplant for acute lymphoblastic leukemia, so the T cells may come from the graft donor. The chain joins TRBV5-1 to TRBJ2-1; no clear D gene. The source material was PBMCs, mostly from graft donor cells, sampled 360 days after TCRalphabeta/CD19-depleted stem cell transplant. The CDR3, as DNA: TGCGCCAGCAGCTCGGGCCTGAACTTCCTCTCCTACAATGAGCAGTTCTTC. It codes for CASSSGLNFLSYNEQFF.